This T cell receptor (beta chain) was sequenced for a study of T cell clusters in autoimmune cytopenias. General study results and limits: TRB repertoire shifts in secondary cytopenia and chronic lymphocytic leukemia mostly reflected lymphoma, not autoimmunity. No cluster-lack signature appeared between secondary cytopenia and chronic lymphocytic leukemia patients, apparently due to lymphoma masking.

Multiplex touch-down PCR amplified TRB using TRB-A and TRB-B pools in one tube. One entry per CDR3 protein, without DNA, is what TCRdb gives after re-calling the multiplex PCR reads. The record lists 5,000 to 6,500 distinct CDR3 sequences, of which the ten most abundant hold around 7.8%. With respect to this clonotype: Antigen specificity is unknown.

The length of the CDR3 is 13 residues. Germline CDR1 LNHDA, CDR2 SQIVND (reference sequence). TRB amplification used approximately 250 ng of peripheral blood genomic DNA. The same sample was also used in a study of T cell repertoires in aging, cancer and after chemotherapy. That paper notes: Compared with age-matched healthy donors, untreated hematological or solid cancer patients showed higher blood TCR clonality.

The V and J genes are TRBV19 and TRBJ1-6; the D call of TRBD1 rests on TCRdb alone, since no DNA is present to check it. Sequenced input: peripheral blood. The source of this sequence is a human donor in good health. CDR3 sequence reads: CASSGGTGAAVHF. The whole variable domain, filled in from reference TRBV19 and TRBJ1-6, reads DGGITQSPKYLFRKEGQNVTLSCEQNLNHDAMYWYRQDPGQGLRLIYYSQIVNDFQKGDIAEGYSVSREKKESFPLTVTSAQKNPTAFYLCASSGGTGAAVHFGNGTRLTVT.